This T cell receptor beta chain was documented in a study of T cells in localized non-small cell lung cancer. Data came from immunoSEQ multiplex PCR; TCRdb stores just in-frame clones and leaves some out. The sample shows around 130,000 clones, 70% to 90% of them seen only once. Regarding this clone: What it binds is unknown.

The CDR3 runs to 13 residues. CDR1 SGHDT and CDR2 YYEEEE come from the germline V gene. The V segment lost 7 bases and the J segment 6 bases; nucleotides outside the gene matches: 5. Overall study findings and caveats: Higher blood T cell density went with longer overall survival. A median approximately 60 of the top 100 tumor clones appeared in adjacent lung.

The specimen was peripheral blood, collected before any cancer treatment. This sequence was found in a female donor older than 55 with stage I lung adenocarcinoma. The V and J genes are TRBV5-6 and TRBJ2-7, with TRBD2 matching 12 bases. Written as DNA, the CDR3 is TGTGCCAGCGGGGGACTAGCGGGCCGCGAGCAGTACTTC. Translated, it gives CASGGLAGREQYF.